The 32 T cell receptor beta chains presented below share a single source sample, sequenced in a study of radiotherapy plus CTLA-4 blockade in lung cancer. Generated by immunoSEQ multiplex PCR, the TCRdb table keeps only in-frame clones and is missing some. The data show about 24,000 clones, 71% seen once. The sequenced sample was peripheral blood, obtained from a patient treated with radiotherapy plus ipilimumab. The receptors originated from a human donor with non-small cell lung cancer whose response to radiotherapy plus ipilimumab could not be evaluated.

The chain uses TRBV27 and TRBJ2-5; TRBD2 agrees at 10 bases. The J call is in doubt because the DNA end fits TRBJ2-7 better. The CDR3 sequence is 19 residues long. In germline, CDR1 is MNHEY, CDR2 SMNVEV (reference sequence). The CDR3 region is CASSLSGGLALKPSYEQYF. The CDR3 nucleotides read TGTGCCAGCAGTTTATCAGGGGGACTAGCGCTGAAACCTTCCTACGAGCAGTACTTC.

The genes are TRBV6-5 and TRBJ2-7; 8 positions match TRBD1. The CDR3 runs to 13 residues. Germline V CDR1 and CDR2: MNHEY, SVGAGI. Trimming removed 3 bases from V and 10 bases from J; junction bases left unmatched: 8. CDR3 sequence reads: CASSYIGQGFQYF. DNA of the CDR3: TGTGCCAGCAGTTATATTGGACAGGGATTTCAGTACTTC.

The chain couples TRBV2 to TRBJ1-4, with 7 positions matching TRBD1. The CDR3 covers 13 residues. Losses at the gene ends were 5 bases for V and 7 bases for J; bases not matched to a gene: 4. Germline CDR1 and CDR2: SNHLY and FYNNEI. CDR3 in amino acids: CASSFPGGEKLFF. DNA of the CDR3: TGTGCCAGCAGTTTCCCAGGGGGTGAAAAACTGTTTTTT.

CDR3 sequence: CASSLQGPQETQYF. The DNA of the CDR3 is TGTGCCAGCAGTCTACAGGGCCCACAAGAGACCCAGTACTTC. The chain is built from TRBV6-5 and TRBJ2-5; tentative D call: TRBD1 (6 bases). The length of the CDR3 is 14 residues. Germline CDR1 is MNHEY and CDR2 is SVGAGI. V was pared by 5 bases and J by 2 bases, with 12 bases between.

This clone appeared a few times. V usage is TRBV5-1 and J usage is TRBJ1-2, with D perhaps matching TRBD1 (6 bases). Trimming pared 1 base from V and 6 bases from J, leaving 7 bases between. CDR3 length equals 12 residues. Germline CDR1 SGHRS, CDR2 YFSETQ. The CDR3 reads CASSLTGNGYTF. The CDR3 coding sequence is TGCGCCAGCAGCTTGACAGGGAATGGCTACACCTTC.

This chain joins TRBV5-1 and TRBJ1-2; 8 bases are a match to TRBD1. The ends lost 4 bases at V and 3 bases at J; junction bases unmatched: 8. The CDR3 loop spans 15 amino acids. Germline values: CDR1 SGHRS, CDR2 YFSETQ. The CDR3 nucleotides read TGCGCCAGCAGCGGCACCAGGGGGCGCGACTATGGCTACACCTTC. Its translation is CASSGTRGRDYGYTF.

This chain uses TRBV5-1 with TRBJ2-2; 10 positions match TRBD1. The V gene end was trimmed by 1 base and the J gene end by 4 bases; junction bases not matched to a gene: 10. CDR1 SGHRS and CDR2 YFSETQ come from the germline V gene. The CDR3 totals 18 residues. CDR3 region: CASSLSPGTGASTGELFF. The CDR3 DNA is TGCGCCAGCAGCTTGTCCCCCGGGACAGGGGCGAGCACCGGGGAGCTGTTTTTT.

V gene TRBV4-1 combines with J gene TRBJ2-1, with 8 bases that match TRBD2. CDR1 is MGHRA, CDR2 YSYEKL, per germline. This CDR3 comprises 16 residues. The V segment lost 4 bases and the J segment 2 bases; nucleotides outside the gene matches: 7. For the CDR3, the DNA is TGCGCCAGCAGCCTTGTGAGCGGGAGCCCCTACAATGAGCAGTTCTTC. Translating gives CASSLVSGSPYNEQFF.

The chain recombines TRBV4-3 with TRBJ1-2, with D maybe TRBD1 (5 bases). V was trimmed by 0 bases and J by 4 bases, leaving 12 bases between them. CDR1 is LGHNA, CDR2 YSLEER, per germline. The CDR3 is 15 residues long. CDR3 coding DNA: TGCGCCAGCAGCCAAGATTTTAACAGGCCCTATGGCTACACCTTC. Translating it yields CASSQDFNRPYGYTF.

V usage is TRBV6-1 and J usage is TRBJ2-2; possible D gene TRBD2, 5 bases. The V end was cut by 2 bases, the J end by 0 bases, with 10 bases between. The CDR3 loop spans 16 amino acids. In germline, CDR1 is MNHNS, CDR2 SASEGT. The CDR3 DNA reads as TGTGCCAGCAGTGAATTCGGAGCGGCGAACACCGGGGAGCTGTTTTTT. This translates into CASSEFGAANTGELFF.

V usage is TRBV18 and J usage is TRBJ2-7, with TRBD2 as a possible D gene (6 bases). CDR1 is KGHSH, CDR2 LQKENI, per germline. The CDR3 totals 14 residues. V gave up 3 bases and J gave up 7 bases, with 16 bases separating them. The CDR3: CASSPRDAAGEQYF. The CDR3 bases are TGTGCCAGCTCACCCAGGGACGCGGCGGGGGAGCAGTACTTC.

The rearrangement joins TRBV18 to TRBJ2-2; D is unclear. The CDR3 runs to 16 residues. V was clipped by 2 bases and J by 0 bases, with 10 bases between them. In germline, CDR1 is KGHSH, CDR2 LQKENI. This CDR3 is CASSPAQIANTGELFF. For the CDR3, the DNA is TGTGCCAGCTCACCAGCCCAGATCGCGAACACCGGGGAGCTGTTTTTT.

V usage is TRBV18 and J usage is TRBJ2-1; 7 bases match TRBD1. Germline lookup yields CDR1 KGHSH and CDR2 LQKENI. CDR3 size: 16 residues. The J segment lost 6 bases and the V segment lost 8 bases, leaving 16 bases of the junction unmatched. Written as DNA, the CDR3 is TGTGCCAGCATTCCCACTGCGAGACAGGGCCCCAATGAGCAGTTCTTC. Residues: CASIPTARQGPNEQFF.

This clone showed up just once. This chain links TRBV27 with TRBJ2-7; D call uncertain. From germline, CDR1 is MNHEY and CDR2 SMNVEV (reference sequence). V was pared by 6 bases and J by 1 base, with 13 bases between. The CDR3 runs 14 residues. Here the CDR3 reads CASSPTGLSYEQYF. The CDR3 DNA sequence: TGTGCCAGCAGCCCTACCGGGTTGTCCTACGAGCAGTACTTC.

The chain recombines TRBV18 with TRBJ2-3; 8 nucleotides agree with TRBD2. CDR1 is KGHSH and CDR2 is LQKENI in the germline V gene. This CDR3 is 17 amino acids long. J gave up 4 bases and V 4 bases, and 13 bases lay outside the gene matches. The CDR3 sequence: CASSQLAEGRPPDTQYF. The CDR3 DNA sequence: TGTGCCAGCTCACAACTAGCGGAGGGGAGGCCCCCAGATACGCAGTATTTT.

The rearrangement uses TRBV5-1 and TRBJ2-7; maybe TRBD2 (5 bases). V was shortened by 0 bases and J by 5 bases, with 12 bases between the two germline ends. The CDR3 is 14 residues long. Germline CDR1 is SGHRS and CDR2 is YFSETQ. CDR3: CASSLGGDGDEQYF. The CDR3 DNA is TGCGCCAGCAGCTTGGGGGGAGACGGAGACGAGCAGTACTTC.

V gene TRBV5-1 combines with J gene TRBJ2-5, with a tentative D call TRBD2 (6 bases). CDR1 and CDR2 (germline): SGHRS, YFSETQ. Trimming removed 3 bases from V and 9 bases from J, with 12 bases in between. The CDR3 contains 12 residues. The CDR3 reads CASSWDLASQYF. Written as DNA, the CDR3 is TGCGCCAGCAGCTGGGATCTAGCGTCCCAGTACTTC.

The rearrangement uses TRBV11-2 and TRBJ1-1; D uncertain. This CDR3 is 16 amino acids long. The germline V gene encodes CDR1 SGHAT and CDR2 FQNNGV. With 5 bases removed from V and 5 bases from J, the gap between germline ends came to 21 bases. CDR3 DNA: TGTGCCAGCAGCCTGGGAGTGGCGGCGCTGGGGACTGAAGCTTTCTTT. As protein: CASSLGVAALGTEAFF.

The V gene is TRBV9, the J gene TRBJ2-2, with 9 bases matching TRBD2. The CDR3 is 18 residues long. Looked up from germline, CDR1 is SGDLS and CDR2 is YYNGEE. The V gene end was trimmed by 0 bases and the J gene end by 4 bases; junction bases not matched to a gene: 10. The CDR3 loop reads CASSVGKNSGRLTGELFF. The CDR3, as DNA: TGTGCCAGCAGCGTAGGGAAAAATAGCGGGAGACTCACCGGGGAGCTGTTTTTT.

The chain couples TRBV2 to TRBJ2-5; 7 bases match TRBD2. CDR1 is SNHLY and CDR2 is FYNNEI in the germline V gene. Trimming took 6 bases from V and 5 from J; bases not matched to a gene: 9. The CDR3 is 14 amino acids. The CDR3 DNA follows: TGTGCCAGCAGGGGGCGGGAGTGGATGGAGACCCAGTACTTC. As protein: CASRGREWMETQYF.

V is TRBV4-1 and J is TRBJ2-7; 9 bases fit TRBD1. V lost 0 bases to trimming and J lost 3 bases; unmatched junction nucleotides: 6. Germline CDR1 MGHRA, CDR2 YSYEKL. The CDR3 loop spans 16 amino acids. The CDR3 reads CASSQDERQGVYEQYF. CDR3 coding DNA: TGCGCCAGCAGCCAAGATGAGAGACAGGGGGTCTACGAGCAGTACTTC.

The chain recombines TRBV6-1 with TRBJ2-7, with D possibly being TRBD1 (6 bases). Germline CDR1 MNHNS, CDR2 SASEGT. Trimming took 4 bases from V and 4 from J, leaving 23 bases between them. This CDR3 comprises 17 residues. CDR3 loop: CASSVGLRAGVAYEQYF. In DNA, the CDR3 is TGTGCCAGCAGTGTTGGATTGCGTGCAGGGGTAGCGTACGAGCAGTACTTC.

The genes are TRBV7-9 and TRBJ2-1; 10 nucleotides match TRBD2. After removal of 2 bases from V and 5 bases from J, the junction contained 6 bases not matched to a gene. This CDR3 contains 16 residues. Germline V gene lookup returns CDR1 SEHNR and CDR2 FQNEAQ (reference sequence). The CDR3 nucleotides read TGTGCCAGCAGCTTAAGCCTAGCGGGAGCCCACAATGAGCAGTTCTTC. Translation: CASSLSLAGAHNEQFF.

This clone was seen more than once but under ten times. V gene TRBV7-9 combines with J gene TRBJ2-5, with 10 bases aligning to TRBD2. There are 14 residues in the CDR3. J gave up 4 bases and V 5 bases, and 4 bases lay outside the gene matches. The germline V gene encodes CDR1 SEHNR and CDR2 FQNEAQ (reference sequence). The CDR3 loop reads CASSKGLALETQYF. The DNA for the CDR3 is TGTGCCAGCAGCAAGGGACTAGCGTTAGAGACCCAGTACTTC.

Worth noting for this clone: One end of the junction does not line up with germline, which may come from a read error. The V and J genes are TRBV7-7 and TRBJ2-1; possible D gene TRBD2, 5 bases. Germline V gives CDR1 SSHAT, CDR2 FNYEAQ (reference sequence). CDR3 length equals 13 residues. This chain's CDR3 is CASSLGGSNEQFF. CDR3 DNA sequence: TGTGCTAGCAGCTTAGGAGGTAGTAATGAGCAGTTCTTC.

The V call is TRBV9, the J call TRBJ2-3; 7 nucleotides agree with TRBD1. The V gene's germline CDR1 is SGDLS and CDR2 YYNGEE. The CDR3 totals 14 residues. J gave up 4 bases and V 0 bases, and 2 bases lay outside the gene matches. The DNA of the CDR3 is TGTGCCAGCAGCGTAGGACAGGGCCCAGATACGCAGTATTTT. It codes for CASSVGQGPDTQYF.

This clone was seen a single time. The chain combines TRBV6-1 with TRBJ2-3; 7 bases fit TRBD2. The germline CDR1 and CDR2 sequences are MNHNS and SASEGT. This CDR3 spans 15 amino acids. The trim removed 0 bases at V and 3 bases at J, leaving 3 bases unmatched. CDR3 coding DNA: TGTGCCAGCAGTGAAGCCGGGACTAAGACAGATACGCAGTATTTT. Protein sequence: CASSEAGTKTDTQYF.

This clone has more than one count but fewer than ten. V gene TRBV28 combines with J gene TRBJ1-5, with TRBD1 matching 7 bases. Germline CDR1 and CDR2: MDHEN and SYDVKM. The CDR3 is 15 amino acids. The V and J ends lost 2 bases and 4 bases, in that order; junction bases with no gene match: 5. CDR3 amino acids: CASSLMGQRNQPQHF. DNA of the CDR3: TGTGCCAGCAGTTTAATGGGACAGAGGAATCAGCCCCAGCATTTT.

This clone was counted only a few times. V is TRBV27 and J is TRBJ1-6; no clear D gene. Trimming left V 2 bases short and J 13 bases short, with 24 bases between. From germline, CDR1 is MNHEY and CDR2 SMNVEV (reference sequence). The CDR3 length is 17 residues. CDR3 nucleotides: TGTGCCAGCAGTTTAGTTTTTGATATTTCCCTCACGGTTCCCCTCCACTTT. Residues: CASSLVFDISLTVPLHF.

CDR3 sequence: CASREQTGELFF. The DNA for the CDR3 is TGTGCCAGCAGGGAACAGACCGGGGAGCTGTTTTTT. The V and J genes are TRBV7-6 and TRBJ2-2; D not certain. The V end was cut by 6 bases, the J end by 5 bases, with 7 bases between. The germline V gene has CDR1 SGHVS and CDR2 FNYEAQ. This CDR3 has 12 amino acids.

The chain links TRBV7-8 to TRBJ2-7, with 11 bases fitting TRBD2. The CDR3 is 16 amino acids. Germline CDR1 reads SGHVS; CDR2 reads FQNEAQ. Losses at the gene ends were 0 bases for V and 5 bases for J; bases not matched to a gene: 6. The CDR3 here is CASSLAPSGGYHEQYF. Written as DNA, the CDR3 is TGTGCCAGCAGCTTAGCCCCTAGCGGGGGGTACCACGAGCAGTACTTC.

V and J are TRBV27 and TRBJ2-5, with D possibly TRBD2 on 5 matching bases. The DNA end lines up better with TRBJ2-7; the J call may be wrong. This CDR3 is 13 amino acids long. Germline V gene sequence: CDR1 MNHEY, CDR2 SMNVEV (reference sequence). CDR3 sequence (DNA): TGTGCCAGCAGTTGGGAGAATAGCTACGAGCAGTACTTC. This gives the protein CASSWENSYEQYF.